These 19 T cell receptor beta chains were sequenced from one sample in a study of technical replicates of blood from several donors. Libraries were prepared by immunoSEQ multiplex PCR; TCRdb keeps only in-frame clonotypes and omits some of them. The sample consists of 70,000 or so clones, about nine tenths of them appearing once. The sample comprised T cells isolated from PBMCs. Receptors originate from a human donor in good health.

V usage is TRBV19 and J usage is TRBJ1-5; no reliable D call. Trimming removed 6 bases from V and 0 bases from J, with 6 bases in between. Germline assignment: CDR1 LNHDA and CDR2 SQIVND (reference sequence). The CDR3 totals 13 residues. CDR3 in amino acids: CASRQHSNQPQHF. The CDR3 bases are TGTGCCAGTAGACAGCATAGCAATCAGCCCCAGCATTTT.

This clone was found once. The V and J genes are TRBV6-4 and TRBJ1-2, with D maybe TRBD1 (6 bases). V was clipped by 6 bases and J by 8 bases, with 16 bases between them. Germline CDR1 is MRHNA and CDR2 is SNTAGT. The CDR3 totals 13 residues. CDR3 amino acids: CASSPTGKEGYTF. Here the CDR3 DNA reads TGTGCCAGCAGCCCTACAGGGAAGGAGGGCTACACCTTC.

The chain has TRBV7-6 and TRBJ2-7; the D gene is possibly TRBD1 (6 bases). The CDR3 is made up of 13 amino acids. The V gene's germline CDR1 is SGHVS and CDR2 FNYEAQ. Trimming shortened V by 6 bases and J by 6 bases, and 15 bases separated the two germline ends. DNA of the CDR3: TGTGCCAGCAGTGGAAACAGGGTAGGCGAGCAGTACTTC. Translation: CASSGNRVGEQYF.

DNA for the CDR3: TGTGCCAGCAGTTTCGGTAGCGACTACGAGCAGTACTTC. It is translated as CASSFGSDYEQYF. This chain joins TRBV27 and TRBJ2-7, with D perhaps matching TRBD2 (5 bases). Trimming shortened V by 3 bases and J by 3 bases, and 9 bases separated the two germline ends. CDR1 is MNHEY and CDR2 is SMNVEV in the germline V gene (reference sequence). The CDR3 loop spans 13 amino acids.

V and J are TRBV4-1 and TRBJ1-1; D not certain. Trimming cost V 0 bases and J 3 bases, with 8 bases left between them. Germline CDR1 reads MGHRA; CDR2 reads YSYEKL. The CDR3 is 14 amino acids. The CDR3 protein is CASSQDEVDTEAFF. As DNA, the CDR3 is TGCGCCAGCAGCCAAGATGAGGTGGACACTGAAGCTTTCTTT.

The genes are TRBV7-2 and TRBJ2-1; TRBD2 aligns across 9 bases. CDR3 length equals 15 residues. Germline loops: CDR1 SGHTA, CDR2 FQGNSA. After removal of 0 bases from V and 8 bases from J, the junction contained 5 bases not matched to a gene. CDR3 nucleotides: TGTGCCAGCAGCTTAGCTCCGACTAGCGGCTATGAGCAGTTCTTC. This codes for CASSLAPTSGYEQFF.

The gene calls are TRBV9 and TRBJ1-1; D gene ambiguous. With 0 bases removed from V and 1 base from J, the gap between germline ends came to 4 bases. CDR3 length: 13 residues. Germline V CDR1 and CDR2: SGDLS, YYNGEE. The CDR3: CASSVAPNTEAFF. The CDR3 DNA is TGTGCCAGCAGCGTAGCTCCGAACACTGAAGCTTTCTTT.

The chain carries TRBV15 and TRBJ2-5; 9 nucleotides match TRBD1. With 5 bases clipped from V and 5 bases from J, the junction kept 9 bases outside the gene matches. This CDR3 spans 15 amino acids. Germline values: CDR1 LNHNV, CDR2 YYDKDF (reference sequence). In DNA, the CDR3 is TGTGCCACCAGCTTAGGGGACAGGGAAAGGGAGACCCAGTACTTC. As protein: CATSLGDRERETQYF.

The gene calls are TRBV7-3 and TRBJ2-3, with TRBD2 matching over 10 bases. Trimming removed 3 bases from V and 3 bases from J; junction bases left unmatched: 9. Germline V gives CDR1 SGHTA, CDR2 FQGTGA. The CDR3 length is 17 residues. The CDR3 bases are TGTGCCAGCAGCTTCGGGGCTAGCGGGAGAGGTACAGATACGCAGTATTTT. It encodes CASSFGASGRGTDTQYF.

The rearrangement links TRBV7-3 to TRBJ1-4, with a tentative D call TRBD1 (5 bases). V was pared by 5 bases and J by 4 bases, with 8 bases between. CDR3 size: 13 residues. Germline lookup yields CDR1 SGHTA and CDR2 FQGTGA. CDR3 amino acids: CASSQTVNEKLFF. CDR3 DNA: TGTGCCAGCAGCCAGACAGTTAATGAAAAACTGTTTTTT. The full variable domain, its missing parts supplied by reference TRBV7-3 and TRBJ1-4, is GAGVSQTPSNKVTEKGKYVELRCDPISGHTALYWYRQSLGQGPEFLIYFQGTGAADDSGLPNDRFFAVRPEGSVSTLKIQRTERGDSAVYLCASSQTVNEKLFFGSGTQLSVL.

The chain is built from TRBV6-6 and TRBJ2-3, with 10 bases identical to TRBD2. Germline-derived CDR1 and CDR2 are MNHNY and SVGAGI (reference sequence). The CDR3 length is 15 residues. Trimming removed 4 bases from V and 4 bases from J; junction bases left unmatched: 5. DNA for the CDR3: TGTGCCAGCAGTTCGCTAGCGGGAGTGGCAGATACGCAGTATTTT. This translates into CASSSLAGVADTQYF.

V and J are TRBV28 and TRBJ2-3, with D possibly being TRBD2 (5 bases). Germline CDR1 MDHEN, CDR2 SYDVKM. V lost 10 bases, J lost 3 bases, and 17 bases lay in between. The CDR3 sequence is 14 residues long. The chain's CDR3 is CATDEARGTDTQYF. For the CDR3, the DNA is TGTGCCACCGACGAGGCCCGCGGGACAGATACGCAGTATTTT.

The gene calls are TRBV28 and TRBJ1-1, with 9 positions matching TRBD1. The CDR3 loop spans 12 amino acids. CDR1 and CDR2 from the germline V gene are MDHEN and SYDVKM. V was pared by 6 bases and J by 10 bases, with 6 bases of the junction left unmatched. Here the CDR3 reads CASRHPDRGAFF. CDR3 nucleotides: TGTGCCAGCAGACACCCGGACAGGGGAGCTTTCTTT. The full variable domain, in which reference TRBV28 and TRBJ1-1 provide the parts outside the CDR3, is DVKVTQSSRYLVKRTGEKVFLECVQDMDHENMFWYRQDPGLGLRLIYFSYDVKMKEKGDIPEGYSVSREKKERFSLILESASTNQTSMYLCASRHPDRGAFFGQGTRLTVV.

This clone has a handful of counts. This sequence joins TRBV6-6 and TRBJ1-1; D gene uncertain. Germline V CDR1 and CDR2: MNHNY, SVGAGI (reference sequence). CDR3 length: 12 residues. Trimming cost V 5 bases and J 0 bases, with 4 bases left between them. CDR3 bases: TGTGCCAGCAGTGGCCTGAACACTGAAGCTTTCTTT. Translated, it gives CASSGLNTEAFF.

This chain connects TRBV5-1 to TRBJ1-1, with D perhaps TRBD1 (5 bases). This CDR3 region has 15 residues. V was cut by 0 bases and J by 4 bases, with 13 bases left in between. Germline loops: CDR1 SGHRS, CDR2 YFSETQ. CDR3 sequence reads: CASSLVGDQGTEAFF. CDR3 in DNA: TGCGCCAGCAGCTTGGTTGGGGATCAGGGCACTGAAGCTTTCTTT.

The V call is TRBV2, the J call TRBJ1-2; 7 bases align to TRBD1. V lost 5 bases and J lost 2; bases outside the gene matches: 2. The V gene's germline CDR1 is SNHLY and CDR2 FYNNEI. There are 13 residues in the CDR3. DNA of the CDR3: TGTGCCAGCAGTAGGGACAGCAACTATGGCTACACCTTC. Translated: CASSRDSNYGYTF. The variable domain in full, completed from reference TRBV2 and TRBJ1-2, reads EPEVTQTPSHQVTQMGQEVILRCVPISNHLYFYWYRQILGQKVEFLVSFYNNEISEKSEIFDDQFSVERPDGSNFTLKIRSTKLEDSAMYFCASSRDSNYGYTFGSGTRLTVV.

The gene calls are TRBV4-2 and TRBJ2-2; tentative D call: TRBD2 (6 bases). In germline, CDR1 is LGHNA, CDR2 YNFKEQ. The V end lost 4 bases, the J end lost 5 bases, and 17 bases lay between the germline ends. The CDR3 sequence is 16 residues long. CDR3 sequence: CASSLGLGRGTGELFF. CDR3 nucleotides: TGTGCCAGCAGCCTCGGACTGGGGCGGGGAACCGGGGAGCTGTTTTTT.

The chain joins TRBV2 to TRBJ2-7; weak D call: TRBD1 (5 bases). V shed 5 bases and J shed 6 bases, with 8 bases lying between them. From germline, CDR1 is SNHLY and CDR2 FYNNEI. The CDR3 covers 11 residues. The CDR3 coding sequence is TGTGCCAGCAGTTACAGGTCCGAGCAGTACTTC. This encodes CASSYRSEQYF.

V and J are TRBV5-1 and TRBJ1-1; D perhaps matches TRBD1 (5 bases). CDR3 length: 13 amino acids. CDR1 and CDR2 from the germline V gene are SGHRS and YFSETQ. Trimming cost V 5 bases and J 1 base, with 9 bases left between them. CDR3 loop: CASRVQENTEAFF. The CDR3 nucleotides read TGCGCCAGCAGAGTACAGGAGAACACTGAAGCTTTCTTT. Combining the CDR3 with reference TRBV5-1 and TRBJ1-1 gives the whole variable domain KAGVTQTPRYLIKTRGQQVTLSCSPISGHRSVSWYQQTPGQGLQFLFEYFSETQRNKGNFPGRFSGRQFSNSRSEMNVSTLELGDSALYLCASRVQENTEAFFGQGTRLTVV.